These 23 T cell receptor beta chains were all obtained from the same sample, sequenced in a study of CD8 T cells in ankylosing spondylitis. Each CDR3 protein gets one entry after TCRdb re-called the 5' RACE reads with MiXCR. The table records 200,000 to 300,000 distinct CDR3 sequences, 8% to 9.5% of them present only once. Material for sequencing was blood, either unsorted or a sorted T cell fraction (not recorded which). The source is a male donor with ankylosing spondylitis or in good health (not recorded which).

This clonotype showed up many times. J is TRBJ1-1 and V is TRBV20-1, with D unresolved. V dropped 0 bases and J dropped 7 bases, with 9 bases sitting between them. CDR3 length: 12 amino acids. Germline V CDR1 and CDR2: DFQATT, SNEGSKA (reference sequence). The CDR3 nucleotides read TGCAGTGCTAGAGAACTAAAAGGTGAAGCTTTCTTT. Translated: CSARELKGEAFF.

J is TRBJ2-1 and V is TRBV20-1, with D possibly being TRBD2 (6 bases). V lost 4 bases, J lost 7 bases, and 20 bases lay in between. The CDR3 loop spans 15 amino acids. Germline V CDR1 and CDR2: DFQATT, SNEGSKA (reference sequence). CDR3 in amino acids: CSATPGQGGTNEQFF. CDR3 coding DNA: TGCAGTGCTACCCCGGGGCAGGGAGGAACAAATGAGCAGTTCTTC.

The sample holds a few counts of this clonotype. V and J are TRBV5-1 and TRBJ2-7, with D uncertain. Germline V gene lookup returns CDR1 SGHRS and CDR2 YFSETQ. This CDR3 spans 14 amino acids. Trimming took 0 bases from V and 2 from J, leaving 9 bases between them. This chain's CDR3 is CASSLGGRPYEQYF. CDR3 DNA sequence: TGCGCCAGCAGCTTGGGCGGACGGCCCTACGAGCAGTACTTC.

This clonotype was picked up many times. This chain uses TRBV5-1 with TRBJ1-2; D is undetermined. In germline, CDR1 is SGHRS, CDR2 YFSETQ. Trimming shortened V by 0 bases and J by 8 bases, and 2 bases separated the two germline ends. The CDR3 spans 10 residues. The CDR3 reads CASSLEGYTF. Here the CDR3 DNA reads TGCGCCAGCAGCTTGGAGGGCTACACCTTC.

Many counts were recorded for this clonotype. The chain joins TRBV7-2 to TRBJ1-3; D not certain. This CDR3 is 12 amino acids long. The germline V and J ends were trimmed by 6 bases and 7 bases, with 10 bases remaining between them. The V gene's germline CDR1 is SGHTA and CDR2 FQGNSA. DNA for the CDR3: TGTGCCAGCAGTCTTGGGTTGAACACCATATATTTT. Translated, it gives CASSLGLNTIYF.

The chain uses TRBV7-9 and TRBJ2-2, with TRBD1 identical over 12 bases. The CDR3 contains 17 residues. After removal of 6 bases from V and 7 bases from J, the junction contained 12 bases not matched to a gene. Germline values: CDR1 SEHNR, CDR2 FQNEAQ (reference sequence). The CDR3 coding sequence is TGTGCCAGCAGGTTACTGCCCGGGACAGGGGGCGGCGGGGAGCTGTTTTTT. Its translation: CASRLLPGTGGGGELFF.

This clonotype was observed many times. The V gene is TRBV7-2, the J gene TRBJ2-3, with D possibly being TRBD2 (6 bases). CDR3 length equals 15 residues. V lost 1 base and J lost 0, with 8 bases in between. Germline CDR1 is SGHTA and CDR2 is FQGNSA. CDR3 amino acids: CASSLVGGSTDTQYF. The CDR3 bases are TGTGCCAGCAGCTTAGTTGGGGGGAGCACAGATACGCAGTATTTT.

This clonotype occurred many times. The chain carries TRBV5-6 and TRBJ2-7, with no clear D. This CDR3 has 13 amino acids. The ends were cut back, 1 base at V and 2 bases at J, with 7 bases in the middle. Germline CDR1 is SGHDT and CDR2 is YYEEEE. The CDR3 DNA follows: TGTGCCAGCAGCTTGTGGGGTACCTACGAGCAGTACTTC. Protein: CASSLWGTYEQYF.

There are many counts of this clonotype. This chain connects TRBV12-3 or TRBV12-4 to TRBJ2-1, with 11 bases identical to TRBD2. This CDR3 has 14 residues. Losses at the gene ends were 8 bases for V and 7 bases for J; bases not matched to a gene: 7. The CDR3 DNA is TGTGCCAGCGGAACTAGCGGGGGAGGAAATGAGCAGTTCTTC. It codes for CASGTSGGGNEQFF.

This clonotype was counted ten times or more. The chain joins TRBV5-1 to TRBJ1-2; D uncertain. This CDR3 has 14 residues. Trimming stripped 4 bases from V and 2 bases from J, with 12 bases between. In germline, CDR1 is SGHRS, CDR2 YFSETQ. CDR3 amino acids: CASSPGPMNYGYTF. The CDR3 region has the DNA TGCGCCAGCAGCCCCGGACCCATGAACTATGGCTACACCTTC.

There are many counts of this clonotype. The gene calls are TRBV21-1 and TRBJ2-3; the table's D gene call, TRBD1, was not cross checked with the DNA. TRBV21-1 is an annotated pseudogene. The CDR3 consists of 16 residues. CDR3 DNA sequence: TGTGCCAGCAGCCCTCGACCCGCCCAGGGCACAGATACGCAGTATTTT. Its translation: CASSPRPAQGTDTQYF.

This clonotype showed up many times. This chain connects TRBV20-1 to TRBJ2-7; 11 nucleotides match TRBD1. The CDR3 is 16 residues long. Germline V gene lookup returns CDR1 DFQATT and CDR2 SNEGSKA (reference sequence). Trimming took 0 bases from V and 3 from J; bases not matched to a gene: 7. CDR3 sequence: CSARELPGTGGYEQYF. The DNA of the CDR3 is TGCAGTGCTAGAGAGCTCCCCGGGACAGGGGGCTACGAGCAGTACTTC.

This clonotype was recorded many times. The rearrangement links TRBV7-9 to TRBJ1-1; D ambiguous. Trimming took 5 bases from V and 1 from J, leaving 11 bases between them. Germline V gene sequence: CDR1 SEHNR, CDR2 FQNEAQ (reference sequence). The CDR3 length is 14 residues. CDR3 in DNA: TGTGCCAGCAGCCAATACGACACGAACACTGAAGCTTTCTTT. It translates to CASSQYDTNTEAFF.

This clonotype was found many times. This rearrangement joins TRBV11-1 to TRBJ2-5, with D tentatively TRBD2 (6 bases). V lost 2 bases and J 7 bases, leaving 26 bases between the germline ends. The length of the CDR3 is 18 residues. The V gene's germline CDR1 is SGHAT and CDR2 FQDESV (reference sequence). CDR3 DNA: TGTGCCAGCAGCTTACCTTCGGGGACTCGACAGTTTAGGAGGACCCAGTACTTC. Amino acid sequence: CASSLPSGTRQFRRTQYF.

This clonotype was seen repeatedly, ten times or more. The V call is TRBV7-2, the J call TRBJ2-3, with 10 bases matching TRBD2. The ends lost 2 bases at V and 5 bases at J; junction bases unmatched: 10. The CDR3 contains 17 residues. Germline V CDR1 and CDR2: SGHTA, FQGNSA. The chain's CDR3 is CASSLRAASGGGDTQYF. DNA of the CDR3: TGTGCCAGCAGCTTAAGGGCAGCTAGCGGGGGAGGAGATACGCAGTATTTT.

This clonotype was detected many times. The rearrangement links TRBV10-2 to TRBJ1-2; weak D call: TRBD1 (5 bases). The CDR3 is made up of 14 amino acids. Germline-derived CDR1 and CDR2 are WSHSY and SAAADI. Trimming shortened V by 3 bases and J by 3 bases, and 11 bases separated the two germline ends. The CDR3 is CASSDSGWDYGYTF. CDR3 DNA sequence: TGCGCCAGCAGTGATTCAGGGTGGGACTATGGCTACACCTTC.

This clonotype was seen repeatedly, ten times or more. This chain uses TRBV5-1 with TRBJ2-3, with D perhaps matching TRBD1 (6 bases). Germline CDR1 and CDR2: SGHRS and YFSETQ. There are 15 residues in the CDR3. V was pared by 0 bases and J by 2 bases, with 10 bases between. The CDR3 region has the DNA TGCGCCAGCAGCTTGGGGACAGTGTTCACAGATACGCAGTATTTT. Its translation: CASSLGTVFTDTQYF.

This clonotype was detected ten times or more. The J gene is TRBJ2-3, the V gene TRBV5-6; D gene unclear. The CDR3 consists of 16 residues. Trimming pared 0 bases from V and 4 bases from J, leaving 15 bases between. Germline CDR1 is SGHDT and CDR2 is YYEEEE. CDR3 coding DNA: TGTGCCAGCAGCTTGGGGATAGGACCGGTGCCAGATACGCAGTATTTT. Translating it yields CASSLGIGPVPDTQYF.

Ten or more counts support this clonotype. This rearrangement joins TRBV28 to TRBJ1-1; D possibly corresponds to TRBD1 (5 bases). From germline, CDR1 is MDHEN and CDR2 SYDVKM. The ends were cut back, 4 bases at V and 6 bases at J, with 15 bases in the middle. This CDR3 spans 14 amino acids. The CDR3 region has the DNA TGTGCCAGCAGTTCGGGGCCTACGCGCGCTGAAGCTTTCTTT. Amino acids: CASSSGPTRAEAFF.

This clonotype was seen a few times. Its ends do not fully match the called genes, so a read error is possible. This chain connects TRBV7-7 to TRBJ2-1, with D tentatively TRBD2 (7 bases). Germline CDR1 and CDR2: SSHAT and FNYEAQ (reference sequence). The CDR3 is 15 residues long. This CDR3 reads CASSLGGAGDNEQFF. In nucleotides, the CDR3 is TGTGCTAGCAGCTTAGGGGGGGCCGGGGACAATGAGCAGTTCTTC.

This clonotype was seen at least ten times. The chain joins TRBV9 to TRBJ1-6; D perhaps matches TRBD1 (5 bases). The CDR3 length is 16 residues. Germline CDR1 SGDLS, CDR2 YYNGEE. V was trimmed by 4 bases and J by 3 bases, leaving 14 bases between them. The CDR3 is CASSPTDSYYNSPLHF. CDR3 coding DNA: TGTGCCAGCAGCCCGACTGACAGTTACTATAATTCACCCCTCCACTTT.

This clonotype was seen repeatedly, ten times or more. This chain uses TRBV9 with TRBJ2-2; D may be TRBD2 (5 bases). V lost 10 bases and J 7 bases, leaving 14 bases between the germline ends. CDR3 size: 12 residues. Germline V gene sequence: CDR1 SGDLS, CDR2 YYNGEE. The CDR3 reads CAPLGGRGELFF. For the CDR3, the DNA is TGTGCCCCACTGGGCGGGCGCGGGGAGCTGTTTTTT.

This clonotype turned up a few times. V is TRBV29-1 and J is TRBJ2-1, with no clear D. The CDR3 has 15 residues. V lost 3 bases, J lost 3 bases, and 15 bases lay in between. Germline assignment: CDR1 SQVTM and CDR2 ANQGSEA. The DNA of the CDR3 is TGCAGCGTTGAGTGGGCCACCTCGGTCTACAATGAGCAGTTCTTC. Translating gives CSVEWATSVYNEQFF.